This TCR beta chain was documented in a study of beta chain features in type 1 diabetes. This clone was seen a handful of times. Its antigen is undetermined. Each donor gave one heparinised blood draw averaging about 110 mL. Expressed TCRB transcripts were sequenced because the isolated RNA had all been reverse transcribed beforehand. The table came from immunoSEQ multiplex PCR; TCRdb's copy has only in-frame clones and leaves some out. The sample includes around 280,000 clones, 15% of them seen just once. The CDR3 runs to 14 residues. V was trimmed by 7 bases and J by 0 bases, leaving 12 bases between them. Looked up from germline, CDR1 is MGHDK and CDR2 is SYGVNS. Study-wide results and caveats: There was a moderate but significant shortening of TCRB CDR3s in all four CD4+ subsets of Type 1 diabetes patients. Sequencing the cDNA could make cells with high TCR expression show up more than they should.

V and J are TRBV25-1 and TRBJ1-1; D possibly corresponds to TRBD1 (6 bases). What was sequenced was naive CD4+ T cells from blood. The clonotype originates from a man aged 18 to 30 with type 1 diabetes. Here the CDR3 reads CASTQTGLNTEAFF. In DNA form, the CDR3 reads TGTGCCAGCACTCAGACAGGACTGAACACTGAAGCTTTCTTT.